These T cell receptor beta chains were read from a single sample in a study of naive and memory T cell subsets. TCRdb re-derived calls from the UMI-ligation and nested PCR reads in MiXCR, one entry per CDR3 protein. The table lists around 110,000 distinct CDR3 sequences, 35% to 45% of them singletons, with 0.9% in the top ten. The sample consisted of central memory CD4+ T cells from blood. Receptor source: a human donor in good health. Both conserved end residues are part of each CDR3. D genes are given only for firm matches. Clone sizes are given selectively: once, few, many, or a class where the clone is expanded.

j_call: TRBJ1-2
clone_size: .
d_call: .
v_call: TRBV3-1
cdr3_aa: CASSQVQNYGYTF
cdr3_nt: TGTGCCAGCAGCCAAGTCCAAAACTATGGCTACACCTTC

j_call: TRBJ2-7
clone_size: .
d_call: TRBD2
v_call: TRBV20-1
cdr3_aa: CSATRAGVVYEQYF
cdr3_nt: TGCAGTGCTACCCGAGCGGGAGTGGTGTACGAGCAGTACTTC

j_call: TRBJ2-3
clone_size: .
d_call: TRBD2
v_call: TRBV20-1
cdr3_aa: CSARQLADPRTDTQYF
cdr3_nt: TGCAGTGCTAGACAGCTAGCGGACCCCCGCACAGATACGCAGTATTTT

j_call: TRBJ2-5
clone_size: .
d_call: TRBD2
v_call: TRBV7-2
cdr3_aa: CASSSLSGGKGTQYF
cdr3_nt: TGTGCCAGCAGCTCGCTCTCCGGGGGGAAGGGGACCCAGTACTTC

j_call: TRBJ1-5
clone_size: few
d_call: .
v_call: TRBV10-2
cdr3_aa: CASSVQSNQPQHF
cdr3_nt: TGCGCCAGCAGTGTACAAAGCAATCAGCCCCAGCATTTT

j_call: TRBJ1-1
clone_size: .
d_call: .
v_call: TRBV11-2
cdr3_aa: CASSLWVAMNTEAFF
cdr3_nt: TGTGCCAGCAGCTTATGGGTCGCCATGAACACTGAAGCTTTCTTT

j_call: TRBJ1-5
clone_size: few
d_call: .
v_call: TRBV20-1
cdr3_aa: CSAREGKGNSNQPQHF
cdr3_nt: TGCAGTGCTAGAGAAGGAAAGGGGAATAGCAATCAGCCCCAGCATTTT

j_call: TRBJ2-6
clone_size: .
d_call: .
v_call: TRBV11-2
cdr3_aa: CASSLLSGANVLTF
cdr3_nt: TGTGCCAGCAGCTTACTCTCTGGGGCCAACGTCCTGACTTTC

j_call: TRBJ2-5
clone_size: .
d_call: .
v_call: TRBV27
cdr3_aa: CASSLLSVPQETQYF
cdr3_nt: TGTGCCAGCAGTTTACTATCAGTGCCCCAAGAGACCCAGTACTTC

j_call: TRBJ2-1
clone_size: .
d_call: TRBD2
v_call: TRBV15
cdr3_aa: CATSSDTELAGGHEQFF
cdr3_nt: TGTGCCACCAGCAGCGACACTGAACTAGCGGGGGGTCATGAGCAGTTCTTC

j_call: TRBJ2-7
clone_size: few
d_call: .
v_call: TRBV5-4
cdr3_aa: CASSLDLVGYEQYF
cdr3_nt: TGTGCCAGCAGCTTGGATCTGGTTGGGTACGAGCAGTACTTC

j_call: TRBJ2-7
clone_size: many
d_call: .
v_call: TRBV20-1
cdr3_aa: CSARTTGRFYEQYF
cdr3_nt: TGCAGTGCCAGAACGACAGGCCGATTTTACGAGCAGTACTTC

j_call: TRBJ2-7
clone_size: .
d_call: TRBD2
v_call: TRBV12-3/TRBV12-4
cdr3_aa: CASTQTSGRAHEQYF
cdr3_nt: TGTGCCAGCACCCAGACTAGCGGGAGGGCCCACGAGCAGTACTTC

j_call: TRBJ2-1
clone_size: .
d_call: .
v_call: TRBV4-3
cdr3_aa: CASSQETGAYNEQFF
cdr3_nt: TGCGCCAGCAGCCAAGAAACCGGGGCTTACAATGAGCAGTTCTTC

j_call: TRBJ2-5
clone_size: few
d_call: .
v_call: TRBV5-1
cdr3_aa: CASSLFETGPSRTQYF
cdr3_nt: TGCGCCAGCAGCTTGTTCGAGACTGGCCCTTCGAGGACCCAGTACTTC

j_call: TRBJ2-3
clone_size: .
d_call: .
v_call: TRBV11-2
cdr3_aa: CASSYGRSTDTQYF
cdr3_nt: TGTGCCAGCAGCTACGGACGGAGCACAGATACGCAGTATTTT

j_call: TRBJ2-7
clone_size: .
d_call: TRBD1
v_call: TRBV28
cdr3_aa: CASSPGGQLYEQYF
cdr3_nt: TGTGCCAGCAGCCCAGGGGGCCAACTTTACGAGCAGTACTTC

j_call: TRBJ2-1
clone_size: .
d_call: TRBD1
v_call: TRBV5-1
cdr3_aa: CATKHPGQHNEQFF
cdr3_nt: TGCGCCACCAAGCACCCGGGACAGCACAATGAGCAGTTCTTC

j_call: TRBJ2-7
clone_size: .
d_call: TRBD1
v_call: TRBV6-5
cdr3_aa: CASRRDRGNEQYF
cdr3_nt: TGTGCCAGCAGAAGAGACAGGGGTAACGAGCAGTACTTC

j_call: TRBJ1-5
clone_size: .
d_call: .
v_call: TRBV6-5
cdr3_aa: CASSSFDTGQPQHF
cdr3_nt: TGTGCCAGCAGTTCCTTCGACACCGGCCAGCCCCAGCATTTT

j_call: TRBJ1-1
clone_size: few
d_call: .
v_call: TRBV28
cdr3_aa: CASSSGSWGMNTEAFF
cdr3_nt: TGTGCCAGCAGTTCGGGGTCGTGGGGGATGAACACTGAAGCTTTCTTT

j_call: TRBJ2-7
clone_size: .
d_call: TRBD2
v_call: TRBV29-1
cdr3_aa: CSVGSGRAGEQYF
cdr3_nt: TGCAGCGTTGGTAGCGGGAGGGCCGGCGAGCAGTACTTC

j_call: TRBJ2-7
clone_size: .
d_call: .
v_call: TRBV3-1
cdr3_aa: CASSQTVRHYEQYF
cdr3_nt: TGTGCCAGCAGCCAAACAGTCAGGCACTACGAGCAGTACTTC